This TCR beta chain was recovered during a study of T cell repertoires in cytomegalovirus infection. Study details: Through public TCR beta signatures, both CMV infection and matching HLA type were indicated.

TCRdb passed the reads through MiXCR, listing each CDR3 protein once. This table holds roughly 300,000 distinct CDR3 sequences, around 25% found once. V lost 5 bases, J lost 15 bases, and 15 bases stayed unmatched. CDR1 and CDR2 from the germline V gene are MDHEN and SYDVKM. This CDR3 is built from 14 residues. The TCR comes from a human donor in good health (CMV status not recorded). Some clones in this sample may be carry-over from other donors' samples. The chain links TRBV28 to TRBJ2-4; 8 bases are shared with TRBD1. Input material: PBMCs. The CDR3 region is CASSPNRDRSFRYF. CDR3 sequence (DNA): TGTGCCAGCAGTCCCAACCGGGACAGGTCCTTTCGGTACTTC.